This T cell receptor (beta chain) stems from a study of shared clonotypes between healthy human individuals. Study findings and constraints: Larger estimated richness was generally seen in naive subsets than in memory subsets. It was observed that 4% to 6% of naive CD4 clonotypes were shared across four donors.

As to this clone: Its target is not known.

The V end lost 1 base, the J end lost 5 bases, and 13 bases lay between the germline ends. The germline V gene encodes CDR1 SGHDT and CDR2 YYEEEE. The CDR3 spans 14 residues. Here immunoSEQ multiplex PCR was the method, and the copy in TCRdb shows in-frame clones only, minus some. Among millions of clones listed, about 95% were seen once. The naive CD8 subset, CD45RO-negative cells positively selected for CCR7, excluded terminally differentiated effector memory CD45RA+ cells. The specimen sequenced was naive CD8+ T cells sorted from blood. The clonotype originates from a young man in good health. This chain links TRBV5-6 with TRBJ2-7; possible D gene TRBD2, 6 bases. CDR3 residues: CASSLRDSLHEQYF. CDR3 DNA: TGTGCCAGCAGCTTGCGGGACTCCCTCCACGAGCAGTACTTC.